The present T cell receptor (beta chain) was sequenced within a study of CD8 T cells in Susac syndrome. Germline trimming cut 4 bases from V and 3 bases from J; bases unmatched to any gene: 5. The CDR3 is 15 amino acids. An input of about 0.5 to 1 ug of RNA was subjected to reverse transcription using random hexamers. TCRdb used MiXCR to reprocess the immunoSEQ multiplex PCR reads, holding one entry per CDR3 protein. The sample yields around 170,000 distinct CDR3 sequences, approximately 95% seen once. This clonotype was detected only a few times. V is TRBV12-3 or TRBV12-4 and J is TRBJ2-7, with TRBD2 matching 11 bases. The receptor was derived from a human donor with Susac syndrome. The specimen was CD8+ T cells from PBMCs. The CDR3 loop is CASSSGTSGFYEQYF. The CDR3 DNA sequence: TGTGCCAGCAGTTCCGGGACTAGCGGTTTCTACGAGCAGTACTTC.